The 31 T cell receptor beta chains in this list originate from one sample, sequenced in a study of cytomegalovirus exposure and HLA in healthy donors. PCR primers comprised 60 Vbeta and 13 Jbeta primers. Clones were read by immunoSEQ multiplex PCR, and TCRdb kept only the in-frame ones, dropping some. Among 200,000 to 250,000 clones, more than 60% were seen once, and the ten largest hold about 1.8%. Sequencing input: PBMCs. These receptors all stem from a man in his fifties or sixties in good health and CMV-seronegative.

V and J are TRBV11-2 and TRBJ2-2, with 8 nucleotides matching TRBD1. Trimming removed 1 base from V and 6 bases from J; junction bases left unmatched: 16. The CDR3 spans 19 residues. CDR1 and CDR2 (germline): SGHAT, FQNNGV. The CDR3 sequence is CASSLGTGFIQSRAGELFF. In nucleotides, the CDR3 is TGTGCCAGCAGCTTAGGGACAGGGTTCATTCAAAGCAGGGCCGGGGAGCTGTTTTTT.

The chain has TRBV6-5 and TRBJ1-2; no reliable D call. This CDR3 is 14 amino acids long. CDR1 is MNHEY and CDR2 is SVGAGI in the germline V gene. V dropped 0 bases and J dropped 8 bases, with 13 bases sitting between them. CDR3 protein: CASSYSVLGRGYTF. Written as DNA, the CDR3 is TGTGCCAGCAGTTACTCGGTCCTCGGGAGGGGCTACACCTTC.

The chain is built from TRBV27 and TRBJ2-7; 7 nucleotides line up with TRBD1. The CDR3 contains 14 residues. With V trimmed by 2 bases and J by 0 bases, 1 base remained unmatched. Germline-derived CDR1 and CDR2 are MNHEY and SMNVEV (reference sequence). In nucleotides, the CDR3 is TGTGCCAGCAGTTTAGGGGACAGCTCCTACGAGCAGTACTTC. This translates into CASSLGDSSYEQYF.

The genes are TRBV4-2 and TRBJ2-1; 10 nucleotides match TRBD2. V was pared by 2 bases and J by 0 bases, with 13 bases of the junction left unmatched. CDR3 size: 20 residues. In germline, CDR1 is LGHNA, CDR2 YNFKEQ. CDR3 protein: CASSQMLVTSGFSSYNEQFF. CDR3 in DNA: TGTGCCAGCAGCCAAATGTTAGTGACTAGCGGGTTTAGCTCCTACAATGAGCAGTTCTTC.

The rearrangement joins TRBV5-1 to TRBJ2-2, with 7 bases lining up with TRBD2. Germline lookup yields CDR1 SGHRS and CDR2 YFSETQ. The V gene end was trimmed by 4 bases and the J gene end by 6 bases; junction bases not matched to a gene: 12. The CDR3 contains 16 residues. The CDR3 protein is CASSPPGAGASGELFF. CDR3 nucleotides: TGCGCCAGCAGCCCACCTGGGGCGGGAGCATCCGGGGAGCTGTTTTTT.

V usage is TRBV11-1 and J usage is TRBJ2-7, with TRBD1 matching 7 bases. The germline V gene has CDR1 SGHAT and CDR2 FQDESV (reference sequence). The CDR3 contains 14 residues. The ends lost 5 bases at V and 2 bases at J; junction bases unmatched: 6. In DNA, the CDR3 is TGTGCCAGCAGCCCCGGACAGGTCACCTACGAGCAGTACTTC. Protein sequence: CASSPGQVTYEQYF.

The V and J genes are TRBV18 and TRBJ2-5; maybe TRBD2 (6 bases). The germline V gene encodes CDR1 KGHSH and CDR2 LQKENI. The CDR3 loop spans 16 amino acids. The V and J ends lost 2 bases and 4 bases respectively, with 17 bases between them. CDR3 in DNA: TGTGCCAGCTCACCAAATGGAGGGGAGAGGTTAGAGACCCAGTACTTC. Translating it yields CASSPNGGERLETQYF. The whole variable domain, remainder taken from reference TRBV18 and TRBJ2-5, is NAGVMQNPRHLVRRRGQEARLRCSPMKGHSHVYWYRQLPEEGLKFMVYLQKENIIDESGMPKERFSAEFPKEGPSILRIQQVVRGDSAAYFCASSPNGGERLETQYFGPGTRLLVL.

CDR3 bases: TGCAGTGCTGGCAGGGTAGATACGCAGTATTTT. Amino acid sequence: CSAGRVDTQYF. The V and J genes are TRBV20-1 and TRBJ2-3, with D tentatively TRBD1 (5 bases). This CDR3 is 11 amino acids long. The germline V and J ends were trimmed by 5 bases and 5 bases, with 8 bases remaining between them. Germline lookup yields CDR1 DFQATT and CDR2 SNEGSKA (reference sequence).

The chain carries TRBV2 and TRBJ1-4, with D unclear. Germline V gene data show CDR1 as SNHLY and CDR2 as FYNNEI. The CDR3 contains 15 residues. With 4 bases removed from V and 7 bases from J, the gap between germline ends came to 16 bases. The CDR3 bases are TGTGCCAGCAGTGTATCGGGGATGTTGGCTGAAAAACTGTTTTTT. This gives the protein CASSVSGMLAEKLFF.

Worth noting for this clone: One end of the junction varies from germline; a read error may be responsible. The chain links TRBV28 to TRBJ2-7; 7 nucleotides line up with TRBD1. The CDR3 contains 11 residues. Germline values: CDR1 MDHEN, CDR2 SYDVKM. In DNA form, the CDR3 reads TGTGCCAGCAGTTTAAGAGACAGGGACCACTTC. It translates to CASSLRDRDHF.

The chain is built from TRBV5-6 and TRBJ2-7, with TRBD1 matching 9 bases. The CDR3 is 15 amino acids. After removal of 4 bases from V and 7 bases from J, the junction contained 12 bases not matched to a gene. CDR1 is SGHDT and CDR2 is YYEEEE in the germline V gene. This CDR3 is CASSIGTGYDEEQYF. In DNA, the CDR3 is TGTGCCAGCAGCATCGGGACAGGGTATGACGAGGAGCAGTACTTC.

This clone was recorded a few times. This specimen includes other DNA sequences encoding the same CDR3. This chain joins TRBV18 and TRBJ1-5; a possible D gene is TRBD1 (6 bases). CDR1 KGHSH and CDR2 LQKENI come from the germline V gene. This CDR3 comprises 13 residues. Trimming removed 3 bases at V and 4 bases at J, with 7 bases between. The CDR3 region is CASSPGQNQPQHF. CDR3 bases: TGTGCCAGCTCACCTGGACAGAATCAGCCCCAGCATTTT.

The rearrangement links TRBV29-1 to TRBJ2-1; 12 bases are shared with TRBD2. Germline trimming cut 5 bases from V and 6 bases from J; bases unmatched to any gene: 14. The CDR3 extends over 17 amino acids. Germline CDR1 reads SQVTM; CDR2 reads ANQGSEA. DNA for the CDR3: TGCAGCGTTCTTCGACTAGCGGGAGAAGCAGATCTCAATGAGCAGTTCTTC. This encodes CSVLRLAGEADLNEQFF.

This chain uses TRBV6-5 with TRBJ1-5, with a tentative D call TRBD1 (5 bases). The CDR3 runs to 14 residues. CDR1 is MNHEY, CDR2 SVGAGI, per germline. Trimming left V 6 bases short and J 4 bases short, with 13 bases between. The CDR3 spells CASSPDSLNQPQHF. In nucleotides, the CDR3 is TGTGCCAGCAGCCCCGACAGCCTAAATCAGCCCCAGCATTTT.

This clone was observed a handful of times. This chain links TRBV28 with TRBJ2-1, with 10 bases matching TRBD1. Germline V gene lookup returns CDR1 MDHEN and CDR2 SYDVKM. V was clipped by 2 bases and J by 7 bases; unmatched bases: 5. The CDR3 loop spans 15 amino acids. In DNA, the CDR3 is TGTGCCAGCAGTTTAGGGGGACAGGGGCTGAATGAGCAGTTCTTC. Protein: CASSLGGQGLNEQFF.

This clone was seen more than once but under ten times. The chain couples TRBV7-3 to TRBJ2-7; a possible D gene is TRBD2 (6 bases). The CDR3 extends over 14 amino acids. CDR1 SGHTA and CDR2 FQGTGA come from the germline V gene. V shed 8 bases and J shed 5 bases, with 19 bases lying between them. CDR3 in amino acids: CASCLREINHEQYF. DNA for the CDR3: TGTGCCAGCTGTCTTCGGGAGATCAACCACGAGCAGTACTTC.

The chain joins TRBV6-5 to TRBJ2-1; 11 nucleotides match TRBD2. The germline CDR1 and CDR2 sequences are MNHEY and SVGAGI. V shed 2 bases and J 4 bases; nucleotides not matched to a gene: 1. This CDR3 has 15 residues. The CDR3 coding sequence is TGTGCCAGCAGTTACGGGACTAGCGGTTACAATGAGCAGTTCTTC. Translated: CASSYGTSGYNEQFF.

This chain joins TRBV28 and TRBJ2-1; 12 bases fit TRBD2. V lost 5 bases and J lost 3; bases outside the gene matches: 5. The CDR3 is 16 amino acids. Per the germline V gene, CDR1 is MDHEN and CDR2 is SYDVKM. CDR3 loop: CASSPLTSGSYNEQFF. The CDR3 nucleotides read TGTGCCAGCAGTCCCTTGACTAGCGGGAGCTACAATGAGCAGTTCTTC.

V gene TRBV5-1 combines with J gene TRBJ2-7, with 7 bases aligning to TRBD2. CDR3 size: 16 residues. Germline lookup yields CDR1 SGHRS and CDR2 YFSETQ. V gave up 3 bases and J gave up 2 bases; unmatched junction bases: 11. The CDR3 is CASSSEGRGSAYEQYF. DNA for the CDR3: TGCGCCAGCAGCTCAGAGGGGCGGGGGAGTGCCTACGAGCAGTACTTC. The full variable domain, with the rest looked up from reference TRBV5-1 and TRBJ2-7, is KAGVTQTPRYLIKTRGQQVTLSCSPISGHRSVSWYQQTPGQGLQFLFEYFSETQRNKGNFPGRFSGRQFSNSRSEMNVSTLELGDSALYLCASSSEGRGSAYEQYFGPGTRLTVT.

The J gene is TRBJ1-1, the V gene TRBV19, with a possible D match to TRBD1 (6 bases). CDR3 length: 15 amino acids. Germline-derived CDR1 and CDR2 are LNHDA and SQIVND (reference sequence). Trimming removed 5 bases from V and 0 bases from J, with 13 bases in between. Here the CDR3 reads CASSVNRDLNTEAFF. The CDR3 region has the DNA TGTGCCAGTAGTGTAAACAGGGATCTGAACACTGAAGCTTTCTTT.

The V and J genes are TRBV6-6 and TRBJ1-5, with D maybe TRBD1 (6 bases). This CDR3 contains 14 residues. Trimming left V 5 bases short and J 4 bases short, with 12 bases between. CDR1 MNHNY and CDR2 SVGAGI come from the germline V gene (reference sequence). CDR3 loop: CASSLGTGNQPQHF. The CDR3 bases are TGTGCCAGCAGTCTAGGAACAGGGAATCAGCCCCAGCATTTT.

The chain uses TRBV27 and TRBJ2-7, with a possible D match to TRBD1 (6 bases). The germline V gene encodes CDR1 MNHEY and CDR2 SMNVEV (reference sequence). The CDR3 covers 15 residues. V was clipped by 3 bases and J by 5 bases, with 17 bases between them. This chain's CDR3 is CASSFVQGIINEQYF. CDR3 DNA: TGTGCCAGCAGTTTTGTGCAGGGGATAATCAACGAGCAGTACTTC.

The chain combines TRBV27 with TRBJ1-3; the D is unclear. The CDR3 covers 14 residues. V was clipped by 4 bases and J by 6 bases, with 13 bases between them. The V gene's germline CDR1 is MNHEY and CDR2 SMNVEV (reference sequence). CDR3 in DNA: TGTGCCAGCAGTTCCCTGGGAGTCCAAAACACCATATATTTT. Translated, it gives CASSSLGVQNTIYF.

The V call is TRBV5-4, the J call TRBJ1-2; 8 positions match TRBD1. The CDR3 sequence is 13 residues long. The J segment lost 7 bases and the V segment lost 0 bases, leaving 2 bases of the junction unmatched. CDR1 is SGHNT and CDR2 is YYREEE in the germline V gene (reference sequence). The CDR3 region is CASSLVGQAGYTF. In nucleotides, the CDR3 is TGTGCCAGCAGCTTGGTGGGACAGGCTGGCTACACCTTC.

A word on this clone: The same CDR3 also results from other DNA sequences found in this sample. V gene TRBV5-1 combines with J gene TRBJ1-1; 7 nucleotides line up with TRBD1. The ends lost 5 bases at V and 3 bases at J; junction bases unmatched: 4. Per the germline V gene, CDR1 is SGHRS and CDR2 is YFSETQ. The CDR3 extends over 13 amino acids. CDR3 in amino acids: CASSFQGDTEAFF. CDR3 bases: TGCGCCAGCAGTTTTCAGGGGGACACTGAAGCTTTCTTT.

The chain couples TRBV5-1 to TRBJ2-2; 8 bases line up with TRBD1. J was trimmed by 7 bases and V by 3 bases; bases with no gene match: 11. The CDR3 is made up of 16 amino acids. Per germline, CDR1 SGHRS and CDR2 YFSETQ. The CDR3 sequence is CASSSEPQGAGGELFF. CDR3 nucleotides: TGCGCCAGCAGCTCCGAACCGCAGGGGGCAGGCGGGGAGCTGTTTTTT.

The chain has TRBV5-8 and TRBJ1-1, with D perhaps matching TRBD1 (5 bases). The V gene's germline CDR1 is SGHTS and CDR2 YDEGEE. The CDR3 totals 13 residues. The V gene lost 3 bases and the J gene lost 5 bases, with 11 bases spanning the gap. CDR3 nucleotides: TGTGCCAGCAGCTGGCGGGGGAGTACTGAAGCTTTCTTT. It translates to CASSWRGSTEAFF.

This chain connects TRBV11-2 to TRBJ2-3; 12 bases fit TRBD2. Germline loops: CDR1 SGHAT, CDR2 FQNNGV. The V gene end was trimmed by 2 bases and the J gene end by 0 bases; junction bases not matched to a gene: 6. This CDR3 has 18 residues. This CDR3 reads CASSLLAGGFSSTDTQYF. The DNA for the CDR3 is TGTGCCAGCAGCTTACTAGCGGGAGGGTTCTCTAGCACAGATACGCAGTATTTT.

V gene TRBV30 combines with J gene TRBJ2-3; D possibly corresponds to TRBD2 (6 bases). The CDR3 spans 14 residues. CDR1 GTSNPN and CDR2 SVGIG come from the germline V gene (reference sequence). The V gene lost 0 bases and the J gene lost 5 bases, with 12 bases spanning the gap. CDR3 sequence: CAWSVPGAEDTQYF. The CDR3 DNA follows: TGTGCCTGGAGTGTACCGGGAGCCGAAGATACGCAGTATTTT.

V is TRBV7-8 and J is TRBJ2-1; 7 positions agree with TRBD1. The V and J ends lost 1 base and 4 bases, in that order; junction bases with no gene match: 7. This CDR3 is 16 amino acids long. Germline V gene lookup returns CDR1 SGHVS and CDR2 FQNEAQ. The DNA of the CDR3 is TGTGCCAGCAGCTTAGATTTGGGACAGTTATACAATGAGCAGTTCTTC. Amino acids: CASSLDLGQLYNEQFF.

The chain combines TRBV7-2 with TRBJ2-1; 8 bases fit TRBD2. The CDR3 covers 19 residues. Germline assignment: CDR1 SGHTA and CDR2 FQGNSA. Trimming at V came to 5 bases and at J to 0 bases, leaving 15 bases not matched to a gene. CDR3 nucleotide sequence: TGTGCCAGCAGCCTTCCTAATATGCGGGAGGTAAGCTCCTACAATGAGCAGTTCTTC. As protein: CASSLPNMREVSSYNEQFF.